This note documents a single TCR beta chain sequence. This sample was taken from a study of PD-L1 blockade in urothelial cancer. Study-wide background: Twenty-five of 29 patients were males with bladder-origin urothelial cancer.

Regarding time point: pretreatment peripheral blood. Sample numbers ranged from 1 to 8 per patient, encompassing pretreatment and on-treatment collections. The J segment lost 6 bases and the V segment lost 4 bases, leaving 10 bases of the junction unmatched. In germline, CDR1 is SGHNT, CDR2 YYREEE (reference sequence). The length of the CDR3 is 16 residues. TCRdb's copy holds only in-frame clones and misses some; the assay was immunoSEQ multiplex PCR. The data contain under 50,000 clones, 80% to 95% of them singletons. Sequences were derived from PBMCs, sampled around atezolizumab (anti-PD-L1) treatment. The V gene is TRBV5-4, the J gene TRBJ1-4; TRBD1 agrees at 9 bases. This TCR was sampled from a woman aged 55-70 years with urothelial cancer. The chain's CDR3 is CASSRSGGQGYEKLFF. The DNA for the CDR3 is TGTGCCAGCAGCCGGAGCGGGGGACAGGGTTATGAAAAACTGTTTTTT.